The T cell receptor beta chain under discussion was sequenced for a study of OX40 agonist ivuxolimab in advanced cancers. Study as a whole: Dose-escalation cases comprised hepatocellular carcinoma, melanoma, renal cell or head and neck cancer. General observations from the study: Antigen specificity was not determined for the expanded peripheral T cells.

This clone was counted between two and nine times. The antigen is unknown. J lost 2 bases, V lost 6 bases, and 10 bases had no gene match. The germline V gene encodes CDR1 ENHRY and CDR2 SYGVKD. CDR3 size: 18 residues. Sequencing was performed with immunoSEQ multiplex PCR; in TCRdb, only in-frame clones are kept and a portion is missing. The repertoire has 65,000 to 85,000 clones, over 80% of them found once; the top ten carry 1.5% to 2%. The receptor was isolated from an adult with an advanced solid tumor such as melanoma, head and neck, liver or kidney cancer. The sequencing here drew on CD4+ or CD8+ T cells sorted from blood, taken in a trial of the OX40 agonist ivuxolimab. This chain joins TRBV10-3 and TRBJ2-3; TRBD2 matches 14 bases. CDR3 nucleotides: TGTGCCATCAGGCCGGGACTAGCGGGAGAGGAGTACACAGATACGCAGTATTTT. This gives the protein CAIRPGLAGEEYTDTQYF.